This T cell receptor (beta chain) is from a study of a mutant IDH1 vaccine in newly diagnosed glioma. This clone was seen more than once but under ten times. Germline values: CDR1 KGHSH, CDR2 LQKENI. The CDR3 runs 14 residues. V gave up 3 bases and J gave up 5 bases; unmatched junction bases: 3. Some clones are missing from TCRdb's copy, which holds only in-frame ones; the method was immunoSEQ multiplex PCR. The sample has about 63,000 clones, around 88% seen once. Time point here: baseline, week 1 (first vaccination visit). Treatment here: pre-vaccination baseline after standard-of-care therapy. This clonotype was obtained from a woman between 18 and 29 years old with glioma. Some clones in this sample may be carry-over from other donors' samples. The genes are TRBV18 and TRBJ1-1, with TRBD1 identical over 10 bases. Sample: peripheral blood mononuclear cells (PBMCs), taken from a glioma patient treated with radiotherapy, temozolomide or both. The CDR3 sequence is CASSPDRGGTEAFF. The CDR3 nucleotides read TGTGCCAGCTCACCGGACAGGGGGGGAACTGAAGCTTTCTTT.